Listed here is a single TCR beta chain. This sample is drawn from a study of blood T cell repertoires in COVID-19. Generated by immunoSEQ multiplex PCR, the TCRdb table keeps only in-frame clones and is missing some. Of tens of thousands of clones listed, approximately 95% are singletons. Sequenced input: peripheral blood. This receptor was identified in a male donor with active COVID-19.

CDR3 DNA: TGTGCCAGCAGCTCGACAGGGGTCTATGGCTACACCTTC. Residues: CASSSTGVYGYTF. The chain has TRBV6-5 and TRBJ1-2; 8 positions agree with TRBD1. Germline CDR1 is MNHEY and CDR2 is SVGAGI. V lost 6 bases, J lost 4 bases, and 4 bases stayed unmatched. The CDR3 runs to 13 residues.